The clone carrying this TCR beta chain has a handful of counts. This entry belongs to a study of T cells after yellow fever vaccination. The V gene's germline CDR1 is MGHRA and CDR2 YSYEKL. The CDR3 contains 16 residues. The V and J ends lost 0 bases and 4 bases, in that order; junction bases with no gene match: 5. A process of 5'RACE template switching, which added a universal primer site and UMIs, was used to make TCR cDNA. MiXCR, run by TCRdb on the 5' RACE reads, gives a single entry per CDR3 protein. Among approximately 120,000 distinct CDR3 sequences, nearly 15% were seen once, and the ten largest hold approximately 43%.

This material consisted of CD8+ T cells sorted from PBMCs, taken 5 days after the yellow fever booster vaccination. This clonotype originated in a man between 18 and 29 years old who received the YFV17D yellow fever vaccine. The chain uses TRBV4-1 and TRBJ1-2; TRBD1 matches 10 bases. The CDR3 sequence: CASSQEGTGDAYGYTF. In DNA form, the CDR3 reads TGCGCCAGCAGCCAAGAAGGGACAGGGGATGCCTATGGCTACACCTTC.